A single sample gave rise to the 18 T cell receptor beta chains below, sequenced in a study of regulatory T cells in long-lasting Graves disease (dated by TCRdb to the early 2020s). The library was built by means of multiplex PCR. The sequencing machine was an Illumina HiSeq 4000. TCR beta libraries were built with iRepertoire HTBI primers and Arm-PCR amplification of CDR3 regions. Through fastp at Q25 and MiXCR, TCRdb rebuilt clones from the public reads, retaining in-frame beta chains. Duplicate CDR3 protein sequences are folded into a single record with the most common DNA and genes. Present in this sample are around 500,000 distinct CDR3 sequences, 16% of which were seen just once. Of the sample, 20% to 25% is held by the ten largest clones. The time point label on this specimen signifies: newly diagnosed GD, antithyroid drugs for less than 3 months. RNA was extracted from PBMCs in TRIzol for both TCR sequencing and RNA sequencing.

The same data also contributed to another study, on T cells in Graves' hyperthyroidism and ophthalmopathy.

Sequences were derived from peripheral blood mononuclear cells (PBMCs), sampled at new diagnosis, from a patient treated with antithyroid drugs. The source of these receptors is a woman aged 35-65 years with Graves disease. Donor details come from another sample of the same person, matched by shared clones.

J is TRBJ1-2 and V is TRBV9; 7 nucleotides agree with TRBD1. Trimming at V came to 2 bases and at J to 2 bases, leaving 9 bases not matched to a gene. Germline values: CDR1 SGDLS, CDR2 YYNGEE. This CDR3 comprises 16 residues. The CDR3 DNA reads as TGTGCCAGCAGCGTCAGTACCGGGACAGAGAACTATGGCTACACCTTC. It translates to CASSVSTGTENYGYTF.

This clonotype came up a few times. The chain employs TRBV4-1 and TRBJ1-5; 7 bases are a match to TRBD1. Germline lookup yields CDR1 MGHRA and CDR2 YSYEKL. Trimming removed 2 bases from V and 3 bases from J; junction bases left unmatched: 16. The CDR3 sequence is 19 residues long. The CDR3 region is CASSQTSTGPDMPNQPQHF. The CDR3 DNA reads as TGCGCCAGCAGCCAAACCTCGACAGGGCCTGATATGCCCAATCAGCCCCAGCATTTT.

Of note for this clonotype: A read error is possible here, since a much larger clone lies one base away. The chain joins TRBV2 to TRBJ1-1, with D possibly TRBD1 on 5 matching bases. Looked up from germline, CDR1 is SNHLY and CDR2 is FYNNEI. The CDR3 is 15 amino acids. DNA for the CDR3: TGTACCAGCAGCCCTATGGGACGCCTGAACACTGAAGCTTTCTTT. Translated: CTSSPMGRLNTEAFF. Together with reference TRBV2 and TRBJ1-1, the CDR3 gives the full variable domain: EPEVTQTPSHQVTQMGQEVILRCVPISNHLYFYWYRQILGQKVEFLVSFYNNEISEKSEIFDDQFSVERPDGSNFTLKIRSTKLEDSAMYFCTSSPMGRLNTEAFFGQGTRLTVV.

The V call is TRBV27, the J call TRBJ2-1; D remains unclear. The J call is uncertain, as TRBJ2-5 better fits the DNA end. Germline CDR1 and CDR2: MNHEY and SMNVEV (reference sequence). This CDR3 is 15 amino acids long. Here the CDR3 DNA reads TGTGCCAGCAGTTTATCCTGGGCTTTTGGGGAGACCCAGTACTTC. It translates to CASSLSWAFGETQYF.

The chain is built from TRBV20-1 and TRBJ1-1, with D perhaps TRBD1 (5 bases). CDR1 is DFQATT, CDR2 SNEGSKA, per germline (reference sequence). Trimming took off 6 bases at V and 5 bases at J, with 19 bases between the two ends. This CDR3 spans 14 amino acids. The CDR3 reads CSATWTPGETEAFF. The CDR3 DNA sequence: TGCAGTGCAACCTGGACACCGGGGGAAACTGAAGCTTTCTTT.

This clonotype has just a few counts. The CDR3 spells CSARDVTGSYEQYF. The CDR3 nucleotides read TGCAGTGCTAGAGATGTCACCGGATCCTACGAGCAGTACTTC. The chain carries TRBV20-1 and TRBJ2-7; D unclear. Trimming left V 0 bases short and J 1 base short, with 10 bases between. CDR1 DFQATT and CDR2 SNEGSKA come from the germline V gene (reference sequence). The CDR3 length is 14 residues.

Notes on this clonotype: This may be a read error, as it is one base from a much larger clone. As DNA, the CDR3 is TGCGCCAGCAGTGAGTCCGAACTCGGGGAGCTGTTTTTT. This translates into CASSESELGELFF. The chain recombines TRBV6-1 with TRBJ2-2; unclear D gene. Per the germline V gene, CDR1 is MNHNS and CDR2 is SASEGT. The CDR3 consists of 13 residues.

This clonotype was found many times. The rearrangement joins TRBV7-9 to TRBJ1-5; TRBD1 is a possible D gene (6 bases). Germline V lookup: CDR1 SEHNR, CDR2 FQNEAQ (reference sequence). V shed 5 bases and J shed 11 bases, with 16 bases lying between them. This CDR3 region has 13 residues. Here the CDR3 reads CASSAWDTQAQHF. As DNA, the CDR3 is TGTGCCAGCAGCGCCTGGGACACCCAGGCCCAGCATTTT.

CDR3 protein: CASSMERTTGTQYF. The CDR3 nucleotides read TGTGCCAGTAGTATGGAACGCACCACAGGGACCCAGTACTTC. The chain recombines TRBV19 with TRBJ2-5; D possibly corresponds to TRBD1 (5 bases). The CDR3 contains 14 residues. Germline V gene sequence: CDR1 LNHDA, CDR2 SQIVND (reference sequence). V was clipped by 3 bases and J by 7 bases, with 15 bases between them.

This clonotype was seen ten or more times. The chain links TRBV12-3 or TRBV12-4 to TRBJ1-3, with D possibly TRBD1 on 5 matching bases. V dropped 4 bases and J dropped 8 bases, with 21 bases sitting between them. The CDR3 spans 16 residues. In DNA form, the CDR3 reads TGTGCCAGCAGTTCGGGGCGGGGCATACTAAGAGACACCATATATTTT. Translation gives CASSSGRGILRDTIYF.

The chain recombines TRBV7-3 with TRBJ2-2, with 12 bases matching TRBD2. The V gene's germline CDR1 is SGHTA and CDR2 FQGTGA. After removal of 0 bases from V and 3 bases from J, the junction contained 5 bases not matched to a gene. This CDR3 is 18 amino acids long. DNA for the CDR3: TGTGCCAGCAGCTTAACGTCGCCTAGCGGGGGGGACACCGGGGAGCTGTTTTTT. As protein: CASSLTSPSGGDTGELFF.

This clonotype has a handful of counts. A much larger clonotype is one base distant, so this may be a read error. V is TRBV3-1 and J is TRBJ1-4, with D unresolved. The CDR3 runs to 11 residues. Germline V lookup: CDR1 LGHDT, CDR2 YNNKEL (reference sequence). CDR3 in DNA: TGTGCCAGCAGTCAAAATGAAAAACCGTTTTTT. Amino acids: CASSQNEKPFF.

This clonotype has ten or more counts. CDR3 loop: CASSEKVNTEAFF. As DNA, the CDR3 is TGTGCCAGCAGTGAAAAGGTGAACACTGAAGCTTTCTTT. The V call is TRBV6-1, the J call TRBJ1-1; D unclear. The V end lost 2 bases, the J end lost 0 bases, and 4 bases lay between the germline ends. The CDR3 is 13 amino acids. Germline lookup yields CDR1 MNHNS and CDR2 SASEGT.

This chain joins TRBV30 and TRBJ2-7, with 13 bases lining up with TRBD2. J lost 5 bases, V lost 3 bases, and 7 bases had no gene match. CDR1 is GTSNPN, CDR2 SVGIG, per germline (reference sequence). This CDR3 is 15 amino acids long. The CDR3 region has the DNA TGTGCCTGGAGCGGACTAGCGGGGGTTCGGCACGAGCAGTACTTC. This translates into CAWSGLAGVRHEQYF.

At least ten counts were recorded for this clonotype. The chain links TRBV12-5 to TRBJ1-2; a possible D gene is TRBD1 (5 bases). Germline V lookup: CDR1 LGHNT, CDR2 FRNRAP. The CDR3 runs to 14 residues. V shed 2 bases and J shed 5 bases, with 12 bases lying between them. CDR3 sequence (DNA): TGTGCTAGTGGTTTGTCGGGACCGAGATATGGCTACACCTTC. Encoded protein: CASGLSGPRYGYTF. Supplemented by reference TRBV12-5 and TRBJ1-2, the full variable domain reads DARVTQTPRHKVTEMGQEVTMRCQPILGHNTVFWYRQTMMQGLELLAYFRNRAPLDDSGMPKDRFSAEMPDATLATLKIQPSEPRDSAVYFCASGLSGPRYGYTFGSGTRLTVV.

This clonotype was seen ten or more times. The V call is TRBV6-2 or TRBV6-3, the J call TRBJ1-5, with D possibly matching TRBD1 (5 bases). The CDR3 totals 15 residues. CDR1 and CDR2 (germline): MNHEY, SVGEGT. Trimming removed 2 bases from V and 4 bases from J, with 12 bases in between. CDR3 DNA: TGTGCCAGCAGTTACGGAGGGGAATTTAATCAGCCCCAGCATTTT. Protein sequence: CASSYGGEFNQPQHF.

This clonotype was picked up many times. Mismatch with germline at one junction end may stem from a read error. V and J are TRBV19 and TRBJ1-1; D is unclear. The CDR3 extends over 12 amino acids. CDR1 is LNHDA and CDR2 is SQIVND in the germline V gene (reference sequence). DNA for the CDR3: TGCGCCAGCAGCATGGGGAACACTGAAGCTTTCTTT. Its translation is CASSMGNTEAFF.

A few counts support this clonotype. A much larger clone differs by one base, so this may be a read error. V gene TRBV2 combines with J gene TRBJ1-1, with TRBD1 matching 7 bases. This CDR3 comprises 13 residues. V shed 8 bases and J 7 bases; nucleotides not matched to a gene: 10. Germline V gene data show CDR1 as SNHLY and CDR2 as FYNNEI. This CDR3 is CASRTGAGGEAFF. The CDR3 bases are TGTGCCAGCCGAACAGGGGCAGGGGGTGAAGCTTTCTTT.